Each of the 30 T cell receptor beta chains below was sequenced from the same sample in a study of tumor and adjacent non-tumor tissue in lung cancer. The library came from three nested PCR rounds adapted from ARM-PCR protocols. TCRdb used MiXCR to reprocess the multiplex PCR reads, holding one entry per CDR3 protein. The sample lists roughly 120,000 distinct CDR3 sequences, 60% to 80% seen once, with under 20% in the top ten. This sample's RNA came from whole unsorted tissue. This non-tumor lung sample came from over 3 cm beyond the tumor edge. Sequenced sample: distant non-tumor lung tissue. Receptors originate from a man between 60 and 75 years old with non-small cell lung cancer.

This clonotype was observed at least ten times. The CDR3 loop is CASSQGLAGGLNISYNEQFF. In nucleotides, the CDR3 is TGCGCCAGCAGCCAAGGACTAGCGGGAGGACTAAACATCTCCTACAATGAGCAGTTCTTC. V usage is TRBV4-3 and J usage is TRBJ2-1; 13 nucleotides agree with TRBD2. CDR1 is LGHNA, CDR2 YSLEER, per germline. The CDR3 is made up of 20 amino acids. J lost 0 bases, V lost 1 base, and 9 bases had no gene match.

In regard to this clonotype: A read error is possible here, since a much larger clone lies one base away. The V call is TRBV12-3 or TRBV12-4, the J call TRBJ2-1; possible D gene TRBD1, 5 bases. V lost 1 base to trimming and J lost 2 bases, with 9 bases between them. The CDR3 sequence is 15 residues long. The CDR3 protein is CASSLDRLAYNEQFF. CDR3 in DNA: TGTGCCAGCAGTTTAGACAGGCTTGCCTACAATGAGCAGTTCTTC.

The chain employs TRBV12-3 or TRBV12-4 and TRBJ1-1, with D unresolved. V lost 5 bases and J 8 bases, leaving 12 bases between the germline ends. CDR3 size: 12 residues. The CDR3 nucleotides read TGTGCCAGCAGTAGGAGGAATATCGAAGCTTTCTTT. This translates into CASSRRNIEAFF.

This clonotype was found many times. The CDR3 region has the DNA TGTGCCAGCAGTACCGGGGCACTCGGGTTAACAGATACGCAGTATTTT. It encodes CASSTGALGLTDTQYF. The chain employs TRBV28 and TRBJ2-3; D possibly uses TRBD1 or TRBD2 (5 bases each). This CDR3 has 16 amino acids. V lost 5 bases to trimming and J lost 3 bases, with 18 bases between them. CDR1 is MDHEN, CDR2 SYDVKM, per germline.

This clonotype was seen repeatedly, ten times or more. The chain carries TRBV6-5 and TRBJ2-1; D remains ambiguous. Germline loops: CDR1 MNHEY, CDR2 SVGAGI. This CDR3 is built from 14 residues. Trimming took 4 bases from V and 10 from J, leaving 17 bases between them. CDR3 sequence: CASSSHPATSEQFF. The DNA of the CDR3 is TGTGCCAGCAGTTCGCACCCGGCGACGTCGGAGCAGTTCTTC.

The rearrangement links TRBV29-1 to TRBJ2-2; the match to TRBD1 covers 9 bases. The CDR3 covers 16 residues. Germline V gene lookup returns CDR1 SQVTM and CDR2 ANQGSEA. V gave up 7 bases and J gave up 1 base; unmatched junction bases: 10. For the CDR3, the DNA is TGCAGCGCTATGGGGGGGACAGGGTTGAACACCGGGGAGCTGTTTTTT. Its protein product is CSAMGGTGLNTGELFF.

Points on this clonotype: Just one base apart from a much larger clone, this may be a read error. This chain connects TRBV20-1 to TRBJ1-1, with D possibly TRBD1 on 6 matching bases. V was trimmed by 0 bases and J by 5 bases, leaving 10 bases between them. The CDR3 extends over 13 amino acids. Germline V gene data show CDR1 as DFQATT and CDR2 as SNEGSKA (reference sequence). CDR3 loop: CSARDKGETEAFF. The CDR3 bases are TGCAGTGCTAGAGATAAGGGGGAGACTGAAGCTTTCTTT.

This clonotype was counted once. This could be a read error, since a much larger clone is one nucleotide away. The conserved closing phenylalanine or tryptophan is absent in this CDR3, likely reflecting a read error. CDR3 residues: CASSPAGWNEQFL. The CDR3 DNA is TGTGCCAGCAGTCCAGCGGGATGGAATGAGCAGTTCTTG. The V call is TRBV6-2 or TRBV6-3, the J call TRBJ2-1; 7 positions agree with TRBD2. There are 13 residues in the CDR3. Losses at the gene ends were 5 bases for V and 7 bases for J; bases not matched to a gene: 5. Germline V gene data show CDR1 as MNHEY and CDR2 as SVGEGT.

This clonotype has only a few counts. For the CDR3, the DNA is TGCAGTGCTAGAAGGGGAGGCTATGTTGGGGACGTCAACACCGGGGAGCTGTTTTTT. Amino acids: CSARRGGYVGDVNTGELFF. This chain connects TRBV20-1 to TRBJ2-2; a possible D gene is TRBD2 (6 bases). With 2 bases removed from V and 2 bases from J, the gap between germline ends came to 24 bases. The CDR3 is 19 residues long. The germline CDR1 and CDR2 sequences are DFQATT and SNEGSKA (reference sequence).

Worth noting for this clonotype: This may be a read error: a much more frequent sequence differs by one nucleotide. This chain uses TRBV20-1 with TRBJ1-6, with D unresolved. The germline CDR1 and CDR2 sequences are DFQATT and SNEGSKA (reference sequence). The CDR3 has 11 residues. In DNA form, the CDR3 reads TGCAACGCTGGACTTAATTCACCCCTCCACTTT. It encodes CNAGLNSPLHF.

The chain links TRBV6-5 to TRBJ2-2; D is unresolved. Germline lookup yields CDR1 MNHEY and CDR2 SVGAGI. Trimming shortened V by 9 bases and J by 3 bases, and 26 bases separated the two germline ends. The CDR3 sequence is 18 residues long. CDR3 sequence (DNA): TGTGCCAGTAGTACGGACGCGAAACCCCCGGTCTACACCGGGGAGCTGTTTTTT. Translating gives CASSTDAKPPVYTGELFF.

As to this clonotype: Germline and junction disagree at one end, which may indicate a read error. V gene TRBV11-2 combines with J gene TRBJ2-4, with 7 bases matching TRBD1. The CDR3 covers 14 residues. Germline assignment: CDR1 SGHAT and CDR2 FQNNGV. This CDR3 reads CASSFVGTENIRYF. The CDR3 nucleotides are TGTGCCAGCAGCTTTGTGGGGACAGAAAACATTCGGTACTTC.

Points on this clonotype: A read error is possible here, since a much larger clone lies one base away. This chain uses TRBV5-1 with TRBJ2-1, with 10 bases that match TRBD2. The germline V gene encodes CDR1 SGHRS and CDR2 YFSETQ. V shed 4 bases, J shed 2 bases, and the junction held 6 bases outside the gene matches. This CDR3 is 16 amino acids long. The CDR3 DNA sequence: TGCGCCAGCAGCATTATAGCGGGAGGTGCCTACAATGAGCAGTTCTTC. Residues: CASSIIAGGAYNEQFF.

This clonotype was seen a few times. V is TRBV6-5 and J is TRBJ1-2, with TRBD1 matching over 7 bases. Germline V CDR1 and CDR2: MNHEY, SVGAGI. Germline trimming cut 3 bases from V and 5 bases from J; bases unmatched to any gene: 9. This CDR3 is built from 15 residues. The CDR3 reads CASSYGRDSPYGYTF. In DNA, the CDR3 is TGTGCCAGCAGTTATGGCCGGGACAGTCCATATGGCTACACCTTC.

On this clonotype: Relative to the germline gene, one junction end is altered; a read error may explain this. The chain joins TRBV6-2 or TRBV6-3 to TRBJ2-1, with 11 positions matching TRBD2. Germline V CDR1 and CDR2: MNHEY, SVGEGT. The length of the CDR3 is 16 residues. The CDR3 spells CASTWGGLAGGAEQSF. The CDR3, as DNA: TGTGCCAGCACTTGGGGGGGGCTAGCGGGAGGAGCTGAGCAGTCCTTC.

V gene TRBV5-1 combines with J gene TRBJ2-1; TRBD1 or TRBD2 may be the D gene (5 bases each). The length of the CDR3 is 16 residues. Germline-derived CDR1 and CDR2 are SGHRS and YFSETQ. V was shortened by 5 bases and J by 11 bases, with 26 bases between the two germline ends. CDR3 protein: CASSSGTLPNWGKQFF. DNA of the CDR3: TGCGCCAGCAGTTCCGGGACGCTTCCAAACTGGGGTAAGCAGTTCTTC.

Concerning this clonotype itself: Germline and junction disagree at one end, which may indicate a read error. This sequence joins TRBV6-1 and TRBJ2-2; possible D gene TRBD1, 5 bases. The CDR3 is made up of 15 amino acids. In germline, CDR1 is MNHNS, CDR2 SASEGT. The CDR3 DNA is TGTGCCAGCACAGGCGCAGCATTGGACACTGGGGAGCTGTTTTTT. Its translation: CASTGAALDTGELFF.

A remark on this clonotype: Sequence at one end of the junction differs from germline and may be a read error. The chain carries TRBV7-9 and TRBJ1-1; D is unclear. The CDR3 sequence is 12 residues long. Germline-derived CDR1 and CDR2 are SEHNR and FQNEAQ (reference sequence). The chain's CDR3 is CAISRFGVEAFF. As DNA, the CDR3 is TGTGCCATCAGCCGATTCGGGGTCGAAGCTTTCTTT.

This chain joins TRBV11-1 and TRBJ2-5; the D gene is possibly TRBD1 (5 bases). The CDR3 contains 16 residues. Looked up from germline, CDR1 is SGHAT and CDR2 is FQDESV (reference sequence). V lost 8 bases to trimming and J lost 0 bases, with 19 bases between them. The CDR3 bases are TGTGCCAGCTTTTTTCCTAACAGACAGTACCAAGAGACCCAGTACTTC. Protein: CASFFPNRQYQETQYF.

In regard to this clonotype: Sequence at one end of the junction differs from germline and may be a read error. The CDR3 reads CTSSQGDGTSGTNTGELFF. CDR3 DNA: TGCACCAGCAGCCAAGGGGACGGGACTAGCGGGACGAACACTGGGGAGCTGTTTTTT. The chain couples TRBV4-3 to TRBJ2-2, with TRBD2 identical over 13 bases. This CDR3 spans 19 amino acids. Germline V gene lookup returns CDR1 LGHNA and CDR2 YSLEER.

The CDR3 nucleotides are TGTGCCAGCAGAAATATGCTAGCGGTCATAGATACGCAGTATTTT. It specifies CASRNMLAVIDTQYF. V is TRBV12-3 or TRBV12-4 and J is TRBJ2-3, with TRBD2 matching over 7 bases. V was pared by 6 bases and J by 5 bases, with 11 bases of the junction left unmatched. CDR3 length equals 15 residues.

In its sample, this clonotype was seen many times. The chain joins TRBV5-8 to TRBJ2-7; D gene uncertain. The CDR3 runs 15 residues. Trimming cost V 1 base and J 0 bases, with 11 bases left between them. The V gene's germline CDR1 is SGHTS and CDR2 YDEGEE. The CDR3, as DNA: TGTGCCAGCAGCTTGCCGGGCGCGTCCTCCTACGAGCAGTACTTC. It translates to CASSLPGASSYEQYF.

As regards this clonotype: Here the CDR3 omits its conserved ending phenylalanine or tryptophan, so a read error is the likely source. V is TRBV20-1 and J is TRBJ2-3; TRBD2 aligns across 8 bases. From germline, CDR1 is DFQATT and CDR2 SNEGSKA (reference sequence). The CDR3 has 17 residues. V was pared by 6 bases and J by 2 bases, with 16 bases of the junction left unmatched. CDR3 coding DNA: TGCAGTGCCGCCCGGTGGGGACGGGGGGGGCTCACAGATACGCAGTATTCT. Its translation: CSAARWGRGGLTDTQYS.

As for this clonotype: A much larger clone lies one base from this, so it may be a read error. This rearrangement joins TRBV11-2 to TRBJ2-2; the match to TRBD1 covers 11 bases. Germline V gene data show CDR1 as SGHAT and CDR2 as FQNNGV. The CDR3 runs to 17 residues. CDR3 nucleotide sequence: TGTACCAGCAGCTTAGTAACCGGGACAGGGGGCACCGGGGAGCTGTTTTTT. Its protein product is CTSSLVTGTGGTGELFF.

V is TRBV24-1 and J is TRBJ2-1; 9 bases are a match to TRBD1. Losses at the gene ends were 3 bases for V and 6 bases for J; bases not matched to a gene: 8. Germline-derived CDR1 and CDR2 are KGHDR and SFDVKD. This CDR3 is built from 16 residues. The CDR3 spells CATSDPRDRAFNEQFF. Written as DNA, the CDR3 is TGTGCCACCAGTGATCCCCGGGACAGGGCCTTCAATGAGCAGTTCTTC.

This clonotype was seen a single time. The chain is built from TRBV29-1 and TRBJ2-1, with a possible D match to TRBD2 (6 bases). V was shortened by 8 bases and J by 3 bases, with 11 bases between the two germline ends. Looked up from germline, CDR1 is SQVTM and CDR2 is ANQGSEA. The CDR3 loop spans 12 amino acids. As DNA, the CDR3 is TGCAGCCCCCGCGGGATCTACAATGAGCAGTTCTTC. Amino acids: CSPRGIYNEQFF.

As to this clonotype: This may come from a read error, since a much larger clone is one base off. The chain joins TRBV6-2 or TRBV6-3 to TRBJ2-3; 9 nucleotides line up with TRBD2. The germline CDR1 and CDR2 sequences are MNHEY and SVGEGT. The CDR3 consists of 16 residues. The CDR3 bases are TGTGCCAACAGTTTCCCCCTAGCGGGAAACACAGATACGCAGTATTTT. The encoded protein is CANSFPLAGNTDTQYF.

A word on this clonotype: This may be a read error, as it is one base from a much larger clone. The rearrangement uses TRBV5-6 and TRBJ1-1; D is perhaps TRBD1 (6 bases). Germline V gives CDR1 SGHDT, CDR2 YYEEEE. The V end lost 4 bases, the J end lost 3 bases, and 16 bases lay between the germline ends. There are 15 residues in the CDR3. CDR3 nucleotides: TGTGCCAGCAGCCGAGGGACAAGGGTCGACACTGAAGCTTTCTTT. Translation: CASSRGTRVDTEAFF.

The V and J genes are TRBV5-1 and TRBJ1-1, with TRBD1 matching over 7 bases. J gave up 4 bases and V 9 bases, and 18 bases lay outside the gene matches. From germline, CDR1 is SGHRS and CDR2 YFSETQ. CDR3 length: 16 residues. The CDR3 coding sequence is TGCGCCATCAGTGAGGAGGGGGCGCTTACTGGCACTGAAGCTTTCTTT. Its protein is CAISEEGALTGTEAFF.

For this clonotype: Relative to the germline gene, one junction end is altered; a read error may explain this. This chain connects TRBV29-1 to TRBJ1-1, with D unresolved. CDR3 size: 12 residues. Looked up from germline, CDR1 is SQVTM and CDR2 is ANQGSEA. In nucleotides, the CDR3 is TGCAGCGTTGATACCGGGAACACTGAAGCTTTATTT. Its protein product is CSVDTGNTEALF.